The present T cell receptor (beta chain) was sequenced within a study of OX40 agonist ivuxolimab in advanced cancers. Study-level points and caveats: There were, on average, more expanded clones in CD8+ T cells than in CD4+.

Blood samples were obtained at baseline, cycle 4 day 1, and cycle 7 day 1. As regards this clone: Its antigen is not identified.

Clones were sequenced by immunoSEQ multiplex PCR, and TCRdb holds only the in-frame ones, with some missing. This table has around 45,000 clones, 70% to 85% appearing once. Germline V gene sequence: CDR1 SGHNT, CDR2 YENEEA. V was shortened by 6 bases and J by 4 bases, with 10 bases between the two germline ends. This CDR3 contains 12 residues. This clonotype was sampled from an adult with an advanced solid tumor such as melanoma, head and neck, liver or kidney cancer. The sequenced sample was CD4+ or CD8+ T cells sorted from blood, obtained in a trial of the OX40 agonist ivuxolimab. The chain couples TRBV11-3 to TRBJ2-7; D perhaps matches TRBD1 (5 bases). The CDR3 DNA sequence: TGTGCCAGCAGTACTCAGGGATACGAGCAGTACTTC. Translated, it gives CASSTQGYEQYF.